The clone carrying this T cell receptor (beta chain) is termed medium-sized (0.01 to 0.1%). No cell sorting was done before RNA was extracted from the tissue. Distant lung tissue was collected more than 3 cm away from the tumor edge. A modified ARM-PCR protocol with three rounds of nested PCR amplified TCRbeta. TCRdb recomputed calls from the multiplex PCR reads with MiXCR, one row per CDR3 protein. Here the sample spans approximately 80,000 distinct CDR3 sequences, roughly 80% being singletons. This CDR3 contains 15 residues. The junction had 12 bases not matched to a gene; V was cut back by 1 base and J by 6 bases. CDR1 is DFQATT, CDR2 SNEGSKA, per germline (reference sequence). The source of the sample is a study of tumor and adjacent non-tumor tissue in lung cancer.

This rearrangement joins TRBV20-1 to TRBJ2-7; 7 nucleotides match TRBD2. The TCR comes from a man between 60 and 75 years old with non-small cell lung cancer. The source material was distant non-tumor lung tissue. DNA for the CDR3: TGCAGTGCTAGAGGCGGTAGCGGGCTGTTGGGCGAGCAGTACTTC. This translates into CSARGGSGLLGEQYF.